The T cell receptor beta chain under discussion was sequenced for a study of blood T cell repertoires in COVID-19. Study-level background: COVID-19 samples from acute and convalescent phases originated in the United States, Italy and Spain.

Original processing notes: Estimation of nucleated cell counts was performed using reference gene primer amplification. Profiling relied on immunoSEQ multiplex PCR, and the TCRdb table lists in-frame clones only, not all of them. That table furnishes V, J and clone size, whereas the DNA furnished D and trimming. The table records 200,000 to 250,000 clones, roughly nine tenths of them present only once. CDR3 length: 14 residues. Germline V gene sequence: CDR1 MDHEN, CDR2 SYDVKM. Trimming took off 3 bases at V and 0 bases at J, with 6 bases between the two ends. The sequencing sample was made of peripheral blood. The TCR originated in a man aged 55 to 70 with COVID-19, enrolled during active disease. The rearrangement links TRBV28 to TRBJ2-1; D gene ambiguous. This chain's CDR3 is CASSLSGSYNEQFF. Here the CDR3 DNA reads TGTGCCAGCAGTTTGTCGGGCTCCTACAATGAGCAGTTCTTC.